This entry lists 12 T cell receptor beta chains sequenced from one sample in a study of beta chain features in type 1 diabetes (dated by TCRdb to the late 2010s). Libraries came from the immunoSEQ multiplex PCR assay. The entire isolated RNA was reverse transcribed using the High Capacity cDNA Reverse Transcription Kit, and thus expressed TCRB transcripts were sequenced. Here the immuneACCESS table is served through TCRdb, limited to in-frame sequences with V and J called. Missing clones are a known gap in these copies; in checked studies unresolved V genes cover under half, and the rest lacks a known reason. This sample comprises 860,000 or so clones, 15% to 20% of them detected only once. Of the sample, around 0.02% is held by the ten largest clones. The source material was naive CD4+ T cells from blood. Taken with the paper, the label for cell subset or site translates to: true naive CD4+ T cells. Receptor source: a woman aged 18-29 years in good health.

This clone was observed a few times. The CDR3 loop reads CASNARGGTGELFF. CDR3 nucleotides: TGTGCCAGCAATGCAAGAGGTGGCACCGGGGAGCTGTTTTTT. This sequence joins TRBV6-6 and TRBJ2-2; no reliable D call. CDR1 and CDR2 from the germline V gene are MNHNY and SVGAGI (reference sequence). The V end was cut by 7 bases, the J end by 4 bases, with 13 bases between. The CDR3 is 14 residues long.

V usage is TRBV6-6 and J usage is TRBJ1-5, with D uncertain. CDR1 and CDR2 from the germline V gene are MNHNY and SVGAGI (reference sequence). The length of the CDR3 is 15 residues. Trimming left V 6 bases short and J 0 bases short, with 12 bases between. The CDR3 protein is CASSLMNYSNQPQHF. The CDR3 DNA sequence: TGTGCCAGCAGCCTAATGAACTATAGCAATCAGCCCCAGCATTTT.

This clone was seen only a few times. This chain links TRBV7-8 with TRBJ2-7; tentatively, D is TRBD2 (6 bases). The CDR3 consists of 14 residues. CDR1 and CDR2 (germline): SGHVS, FQNEAQ. V lost 5 bases, J lost 3 bases, and 14 bases lay in between. The chain's CDR3 is CASSTRDWSYEQYF. In DNA form, the CDR3 reads TGTGCCAGCAGCACCAGGGACTGGAGCTACGAGCAGTACTTC. Supplemented by reference TRBV7-8 and TRBJ2-7, the full variable domain reads GAGVSQSPRYKVAKRGQDVALRCDPISGHVSLFWYQQALGQGPEFLTYFQNEAQLDKSGLPSDRFFAERPEGSVSTLKIQRTQQEDSAVYLCASSTRDWSYEQYFGPGTRLTVT.

The V call is TRBV28, the J call TRBJ1-1, with D perhaps matching TRBD1 (6 bases). The CDR3 loop spans 13 amino acids. The V and J ends lost 6 bases and 11 bases respectively, with 19 bases between them. Looked up from germline, CDR1 is MDHEN and CDR2 is SYDVKM. The CDR3 is CASSTPGVSTAFF. In DNA, the CDR3 is TGTGCCAGCAGCACACCAGGGGTTTCCACGGCTTTCTTT.

CDR3 sequence: CASSFRQPNTEAFF. In nucleotides, the CDR3 is TGTGCCAGCAGCTTCCGACAGCCGAACACTGAAGCTTTCTTT. The chain is built from TRBV5-4 and TRBJ1-1; D possibly corresponds to TRBD1 (5 bases). Germline CDR1 SGHNT, CDR2 YYREEE (reference sequence). The ends were cut back, 2 bases at V and 1 base at J, with 9 bases in the middle. The CDR3 has 14 amino acids.

This sequence joins TRBV18 and TRBJ2-7; D is ambiguous. Deletions cut 1 base from V and 2 bases from J, with 12 bases between. The CDR3 is made up of 15 amino acids. Germline assignment: CDR1 KGHSH and CDR2 LQKENI. In DNA form, the CDR3 reads TGTGCCAGCTCACCACAGGCAGGCTTGACCTACGAGCAGTACTTC. Its protein is CASSPQAGLTYEQYF.

The rearrangement links TRBV6-5 to TRBJ2-5; 7 bases line up with TRBD2. V lost 0 bases to trimming and J lost 1 base; unmatched junction nucleotides: 2. Germline assignment: CDR1 MNHEY and CDR2 SVGAGI. The CDR3 runs to 15 residues. The CDR3 DNA reads TGTGCCAGCAGTTACTCGGGAGGGCCCCAAGAGACCCAGTACTTC. It encodes CASSYSGGPQETQYF.

Comment on this clone: Other DNA sequences from this sample encode an identical CDR3 as well. The genes are TRBV20-1 and TRBJ2-3, with D unresolved. This CDR3 has 11 residues. CDR1 is DFQATT, CDR2 SNEGSKA, per germline (reference sequence). Deletions cut 4 bases from V and 3 bases from J, with 5 bases between. In DNA form, the CDR3 reads TGCAGTGCTACGAGAACAGATACGCAGTATTTT. This sequence encodes CSATRTDTQYF.

On this clone itself: A read error may account for a junction end that differs from germline. This rearrangement joins TRBV19 to TRBJ1-4; maybe TRBD1 (5 bases). CDR3 length equals 14 residues. Germline V gene data show CDR1 as LNHDA and CDR2 as SQIVND (reference sequence). The CDR3 coding sequence is TGTGCCAGTAGTATTCGACAGACTGATGAAAGACTGTTTTTT. Its protein is CASSIRQTDERLFF. Based on the CDR3 plus reference TRBV19 and TRBJ1-4, the full variable domain is DGGITQSPKYLFRKEGQNVTLSCEQNLNHDAMYWYRQDPGQGLRLIYYSQIVNDFQKGDIAEGYSVSREKKESFPLTVTSAQKNPTAFYLCASSIRQTDERLFFGSGTQLSVL.

This clone was recorded a few times. The chain carries TRBV7-2 and TRBJ2-2; 9 bases are a match to TRBD1. Per the germline V gene, CDR1 is SGHTA and CDR2 is FQGNSA. Trimming removed 5 bases from V and 0 bases from J; junction bases left unmatched: 1. CDR3 length: 15 amino acids. The CDR3 here is CASSRDRANTGELFF. Here the CDR3 DNA reads TGTGCCAGCAGCCGGGACAGGGCGAACACCGGGGAGCTGTTTTTT.

CDR3: CASNARRTSGRNTGELFF. CDR3 nucleotides: TGTGCCAGTAACGCGAGAAGGACTAGCGGGAGGAACACCGGGGAGCTGTTTTTT. The chain has TRBV19 and TRBJ2-2; 13 bases align to TRBD2. Per the germline V gene, CDR1 is LNHDA and CDR2 is SQIVND (reference sequence). There are 18 residues in the CDR3. Trimming took 7 bases from V and 1 from J; bases not matched to a gene: 9.

The J gene is TRBJ1-1, the V gene TRBV5-1; D not resolved. Germline assignment: CDR1 SGHRS and CDR2 YFSETQ. This CDR3 has 13 amino acids. Trimming left V 2 bases short and J 2 bases short, with 7 bases between. CDR3 nucleotide sequence: TGCGCCAGCAGCTTAATCGATAACACTGAAGCTTTCTTT. It codes for CASSLIDNTEAFF.